These 17 T cell receptor beta chains were sequenced from one sample in a study of regulatory T cells in long-lasting Graves disease. Researchers made TCR beta libraries by using iRepertoire HTBI primers and running Arm-PCR on CDR3 regions. TCRdb called the multiplex PCR reads again in MiXCR, with one record for every CDR3 protein. The sample carries 390,000 or so distinct CDR3 sequences, about 11% recorded once. Sample time point: newly diagnosed GD, antithyroid drugs for less than 3 months. Researchers made the TCR library from RNA that was extracted from PBMCs. The same sample was also used in a study of T cells in Graves' hyperthyroidism and ophthalmopathy.

The starting material was peripheral blood mononuclear cells (PBMCs), obtained at new diagnosis, from a patient treated with antithyroid drugs. The receptors stem from a woman younger than 30 with Graves disease.

This clonotype was picked up many times. The J gene is TRBJ1-2, the V gene TRBV27, with no clear D. CDR3 length equals 15 residues. Germline values: CDR1 MNHEY, CDR2 SMNVEV (reference sequence). Trimming removed 5 bases from V and 0 bases from J, with 13 bases in between. CDR3 amino acids: CASSDRPPSNYGYTF. Here the CDR3 DNA reads TGTGCCAGCAGTGACCGGCCACCTTCTAACTATGGCTACACCTTC.

V and J are TRBV6-1 and TRBJ1-5; 7 bases fit TRBD1. Germline lookup yields CDR1 MNHNS and CDR2 SASEGT. Losses at the gene ends were 5 bases for V and 6 bases for J; bases not matched to a gene: 10. This CDR3 spans 15 amino acids. DNA for the CDR3: TGTGCCAGCAGTCCTACAGGGGTTGGAGGTCAGCCCCAGCATTTT. Amino acid sequence: CASSPTGVGGQPQHF.

In its sample, this clonotype was seen many times. The chain combines TRBV7-6 with TRBJ2-3; D is ambiguous. There are 15 residues in the CDR3. V gave up 2 bases and J gave up 2 bases, with 11 bases separating them. CDR1 and CDR2 (germline): SGHVS, FNYEAQ. The CDR3 sequence is CASSLRVRYTDTQYF. DNA for the CDR3: TGTGCCAGCAGCTTAAGAGTCCGCTACACAGATACGCAGTATTTT.

The sample holds many counts of this clonotype. The chain employs TRBV9 and TRBJ1-6; D is uncertain. The CDR3 spans 15 residues. The germline V gene has CDR1 SGDLS and CDR2 YYNGEE. V was trimmed by 0 bases and J by 3 bases, leaving 7 bases between them. CDR3 in DNA: TGTGCCAGCAGCGTAGGACAAGTCTATAATTCACCCCTCCACTTT. Translated, it gives CASSVGQVYNSPLHF.

This clonotype was seen a few times. The chain joins TRBV7-2 to TRBJ2-1; 11 bases agree with TRBD1. With 2 bases clipped from V and 7 bases from J, the junction kept 13 bases outside the gene matches. CDR3 length: 18 amino acids. From germline, CDR1 is SGHTA and CDR2 FQGNSA. The CDR3 sequence is CASSLNAALRDRGNEQFF. In nucleotides, the CDR3 is TGTGCCAGCAGCTTAAACGCGGCGTTGCGGGACAGGGGGAATGAGCAGTTCTTC.

This clonotype was counted many times. The chain is built from TRBV2 and TRBJ2-2; D might be TRBD2 (7 bases). The CDR3 is 14 residues long. Germline assignment: CDR1 SNHLY and CDR2 FYNNEI. V was clipped by 8 bases and J by 3 bases, with 13 bases between them. The CDR3 protein is CASVGGPYTGELFF. CDR3 nucleotides: TGTGCCAGCGTCGGGGGGCCCTACACCGGGGAGCTGTTTTTT.

This clonotype occurred a few times. The rearrangement joins TRBV24-1 to TRBJ2-1, with 8 bases that match TRBD2. Germline values: CDR1 KGHDR, CDR2 SFDVKD. CDR3 size: 18 residues. J lost 3 bases, V lost 2 bases, and 11 bases had no gene match. CDR3 region: CATSDSLNLAGLYNEQFF. CDR3 nucleotide sequence: TGTGCCACCAGTGATTCCCTCAACCTAGCGGGCCTCTACAATGAGCAGTTCTTC.

This clonotype was found many times. The rearrangement joins TRBV7-2 to TRBJ1-1; the D is unclear. The germline V gene has CDR1 SGHTA and CDR2 FQGNSA. The V and J ends lost 5 bases and 5 bases respectively, with 18 bases between them. This CDR3 spans 15 amino acids. The CDR3 region is CASSKSTMISTEAFF. The CDR3 DNA sequence: TGTGCCAGCAGCAAATCCACCATGATTAGTACTGAAGCTTTCTTT.

This clonotype was counted ten times or more. This chain uses TRBV7-3 with TRBJ1-6, with TRBD1 as a possible D gene (5 bases). The CDR3 covers 18 residues. In germline, CDR1 is SGHTA, CDR2 FQGTGA. V lost 4 bases and J 2 bases, leaving 18 bases between the germline ends. In nucleotides, the CDR3 is TGTGCCAGCAGCTCTGACCCAACTACAGGAGCCTATAATTCACCCCTCCACTTT. Its protein product is CASSSDPTTGAYNSPLHF.

This clonotype was seen ten or more times. The chain combines TRBV4-2 with TRBJ1-5; D is unresolved. This CDR3 contains 16 residues. The V end lost 4 bases, the J end lost 5 bases, and 18 bases lay between the germline ends. CDR1 is LGHNA and CDR2 is YNFKEQ in the germline V gene. In DNA form, the CDR3 reads TGTGCCAGCAGCCGAAATAAGGGAGTAAACGATCAGCCCCAGCATTTT. Its protein product is CASSRNKGVNDQPQHF.

This clonotype was detected ten times or more. The chain carries TRBV28 and TRBJ1-1; 9 bases match TRBD1. Germline CDR1 reads MDHEN; CDR2 reads SYDVKM. The CDR3 totals 14 residues. V shed 7 bases, J shed 0 bases, and the junction held 3 bases outside the gene matches. CDR3 DNA: TGTGCCAGCATGTGGGACAGGGTGAACACTGAAGCTTTCTTT. This encodes CASMWDRVNTEAFF.

The table lists this clonotype with many counts. V is TRBV7-8 and J is TRBJ1-1; TRBD1 matches at 7 bases. CDR3 size: 16 residues. The germline gives CDR1 SGHVS, CDR2 FQNEAQ. J gave up 4 bases and V 5 bases, and 13 bases lay outside the gene matches. CDR3 protein: CASSPRQGLVGTEAFF. DNA of the CDR3: TGTGCCAGCAGCCCCAGACAGGGCTTAGTAGGCACTGAAGCTTTCTTT.

Many counts were recorded for this clonotype. This sequence joins TRBV7-2 and TRBJ2-7; TRBD1 is a possible D gene (6 bases). The germline V gene has CDR1 SGHTA and CDR2 FQGNSA. V shed 1 base and J shed 4 bases, with 14 bases lying between them. The length of the CDR3 is 15 residues. DNA for the CDR3: TGTGCCAGCAGCTTAGACCGGGACAAGGCTTACGAGCAGTACTTC. This translates into CASSLDRDKAYEQYF.

This clonotype came up many times. V gene TRBV2 combines with J gene TRBJ2-4, with 12 positions matching TRBD1. J was trimmed by 6 bases and V by 6 bases; bases with no gene match: 15. The CDR3 runs 18 residues. CDR1 SNHLY and CDR2 FYNNEI come from the germline V gene. CDR3 in amino acids: CASSLPLRDRGLVNIQYF. For the CDR3, the DNA is TGTGCCAGCAGCCTCCCCCTCCGGGACAGGGGGCTGGTAAACATTCAGTACTTC.

This rearrangement joins TRBV7-9 to TRBJ1-1; a possible D gene is TRBD1 (5 bases). Between the trimmed V and J ends, which lost 1 base and 0 bases, there was a span of 9 bases. From germline, CDR1 is SEHNR and CDR2 FQNEAQ (reference sequence). There are 15 residues in the CDR3. The CDR3 is CASSLGRGLNTEAFF. The CDR3 region has the DNA TGTGCCAGCAGCTTAGGGAGGGGCTTGAACACTGAAGCTTTCTTT.

This clonotype turned up a few times. The rearrangement uses TRBV19 and TRBJ2-5; 12 bases match TRBD2. Germline-derived CDR1 and CDR2 are LNHDA and SQIVND (reference sequence). This CDR3 has 14 residues. Trimming took 6 bases from V and 2 from J; bases not matched to a gene: 1. The CDR3 reads CASSGTSGQETQYF. The DNA for the CDR3 is TGTGCCAGTAGCGGGACTAGCGGGCAAGAGACCCAGTACTTC.

This rearrangement joins TRBV7-9 to TRBJ2-7; TRBD1 is a possible D gene (5 bases). The ends were cut back, 5 bases at V and 0 bases at J, with 20 bases in the middle. The CDR3 length is 17 residues. Germline V gene data show CDR1 as SEHNR and CDR2 as FQNEAQ (reference sequence). The CDR3 DNA reads as TGTGCCAGCAGCCGCCCAACGCCTGCAGGGCCCTCCTACGAGCAGTACTTC. Translation: CASSRPTPAGPSYEQYF.